The clone carrying this T cell receptor beta chain was counted a single time. The target antigen is unknown. The data are from a study of shared clonotypes between healthy human individuals. Regarding the study as a whole: Enrolling few donors narrowed the genetic and exposure-history diversity that was represented. Apart from blood, nothing was sampled; tissue repertoires likely differ.

The table came from immunoSEQ multiplex PCR; TCRdb's copy has only in-frame clones and leaves some out. The profile shows about half a million clones, 65% to 85% of them singletons. CDR1 and CDR2 from the germline V gene are SGHNT and YYREEE (reference sequence). Trimming took 5 bases from V and 5 from J, leaving 17 bases between them. This CDR3 contains 15 residues. The sequence came from a woman aged 35 to 49 in good health. Some clones in this sample may be carry-over from other donors' samples. The rearrangement joins TRBV5-4 to TRBJ2-1; the D is unclear. Sample: PBMCs. The CDR3 DNA follows: TGTGCCAGCAGATTCGACTTAGCAGATAACAATGAGCAGTTCTTC. It yields the protein CASRFDLADNNEQFF.